Here is one T cell receptor beta chain with its context. Sorting of unstimulated PBMCs yielded separate CD3+CD4+ and CD3+CD8+ fractions. Here immunoSEQ multiplex PCR was the method, and the copy in TCRdb shows in-frame clones only, minus some. The sample has roughly 16,000 clones, approximately 80% seen once; the top ten hold about 40%. This entry is derived from a study of T cell clones after liver transplantation. Study details: At least one year of complete immunosuppression withdrawal without enzymes over twice normal defined tolerance.

The sample in question was CD8+ T cells from blood, obtained 48 months after liver transplant. The TCR was taken from a human patient who received a liver transplant. A subset of T cells may come from the graft donor.

The CDR3 nucleotides are TGTGCCAGCAGCCAATGGCGGAGGAACACCGGGGAGCTGTTTTTT. This codes for CASSQWRRNTGELFF. The rearrangement uses TRBV14 and TRBJ2-2; no clear D gene. Germline CDR1 reads SGHDN; CDR2 reads FVKESK. Trimming took off 2 bases at V and 1 base at J, with 8 bases between the two ends. CDR3 length: 15 residues.